This T cell receptor beta chain is from a study of regulatory T cells in long-lasting Graves disease. This clonotype has a count of ten or more. The germline CDR1 and CDR2 sequences are MNHEY and SMNVEV (reference sequence). This CDR3 is built from 16 residues. Trimming took 5 bases from V and 3 from J; bases not matched to a gene: 12. Arm-PCR of CDR3 regions and iRepertoire HTBI primers were used to build TCR beta libraries. TCRdb ran MiXCR on the multiplex PCR reads and lists one entry per CDR3 protein. The sample contains some 220,000 distinct CDR3 sequences, roughly 19% of which appear only once. The sample's time point: newly diagnosed GD, antithyroid drugs for less than 3 months. Construction of the TCR library relied on RNA isolated from PBMCs. The data also belong to a second study, concerning T cells in Graves' hyperthyroidism and ophthalmopathy. That work states: Stability of Graves' hyperthyroidism was defined as absent ophthalmopathy progression within 18 months.

The sequenced sample was peripheral blood mononuclear cells (PBMCs), obtained at new diagnosis, from a patient treated with antithyroid drugs. The sequence came from a woman under 40 with Graves disease. The chain combines TRBV27 with TRBJ1-2; the match to TRBD1 covers 7 bases. As DNA, the CDR3 is TGTGCCAGCAGTCCGATAGCCCCGGGGACAGACTATGGCTACACCTTC. It codes for CASSPIAPGTDYGYTF.